This TCR beta chain was captured in a study of blood T cell repertoires in COVID-19 (dated by TCRdb to 2018 to 2020). For the study in its entirety: Collaborator samples came from the United States, Italy and Spain and covered acute and convalescent phases of COVID-19. The prospective study material was composed of cDNA or gDNA derived from T cells, B-cell-depleted T cells, or PBMCs. Subjects who had been exposed to COVID-19, were actively infected with it, or had recovered from it provided the deeply sampled blood TCRbeta repertoires that made up the dataset. The repertoires were released in a freely available public database meant as a resource for research on the immune response to SARS-CoV-2. Samples came from the ongoing ImmuneRACE study (first 160 participants) plus 1,254 subjects from 6 global collaborators. Sample metadata almost always included a de-identified subject ID, COVID-19 status, age in years and sex. HLA class I and class II types, where available, came from metadata supplied by the sample provider rather than from assay-based typing.

Remarks on this clone: It has no known antigen specificity. No much larger clonotype is one base removed from it; base qualities were not supplied.

TCRbeta CDR3 regions were amplified from genomic DNA using the immunoSEQ Assay, a bias-controlled multiplex PCR. In the source study's methods: Within the assay, amplification of reference gene primers was used to estimate how many nucleated cells each sample contained. To quantify the absolute abundance of each unique TCRbeta CDR3 rearrangement, sequence reads were collapsed and filtered. For each sample, productive Simpson clonality was calculated as the square root of Simpson's diversity index over productive rearrangements. The table was pulled from immuneACCESS by TCRdb, which kept in-frame rearrangements only. Such tables lose some clones; where checked, under half of the loss comes from unresolved V genes, and the rest has no known cause. That table gives V, J and clone size, and the DNA gave D and trimming. The sample data list around 150,000 clones, and roughly 89% of these were observed just once. The top ten clones comprise 8.9% of the sample.

The study at large found these results: The amount of clinical and demographic metadata varied by source and participant and was provided uncurated.

One collaborating source in Seattle enrolled patients while the patients were actively infected and followed the patients over time throughout the course of disease. Whole blood was collected in K2EDTA tubes by collaborating institutions according to the institutions' own protocols. For TCRbeta analysis, collaborators shipped samples as frozen whole blood, isolated PBMCs, or DNA extracted from either of those sample types. V is cut back by 1 base and J by 4 bases, with 5 bases in the junction unmatched. CDR1 and CDR2, looked up from the germline V gene (reference sequence), are LNHNV and YYDKDF. The CDR3 numbers 15 residues from cysteine through phenylalanine. Just CDR3 DNA is preserved here, 45 bases in frame from base 1.

The receptor was derived from a man under 40 with COVID-19, enrolled during active disease. The sequencing input was peripheral blood. The rearranged segments are TRBV15 and TRBJ2-3, with TRBD1 matching 7 junction bases. The CDR3 is CATSRVTGVADTQYF. The base sequence is TGTGCCACCAGCAGAGTCACAGGGGTGGCAGATACGCAGTATTTT.